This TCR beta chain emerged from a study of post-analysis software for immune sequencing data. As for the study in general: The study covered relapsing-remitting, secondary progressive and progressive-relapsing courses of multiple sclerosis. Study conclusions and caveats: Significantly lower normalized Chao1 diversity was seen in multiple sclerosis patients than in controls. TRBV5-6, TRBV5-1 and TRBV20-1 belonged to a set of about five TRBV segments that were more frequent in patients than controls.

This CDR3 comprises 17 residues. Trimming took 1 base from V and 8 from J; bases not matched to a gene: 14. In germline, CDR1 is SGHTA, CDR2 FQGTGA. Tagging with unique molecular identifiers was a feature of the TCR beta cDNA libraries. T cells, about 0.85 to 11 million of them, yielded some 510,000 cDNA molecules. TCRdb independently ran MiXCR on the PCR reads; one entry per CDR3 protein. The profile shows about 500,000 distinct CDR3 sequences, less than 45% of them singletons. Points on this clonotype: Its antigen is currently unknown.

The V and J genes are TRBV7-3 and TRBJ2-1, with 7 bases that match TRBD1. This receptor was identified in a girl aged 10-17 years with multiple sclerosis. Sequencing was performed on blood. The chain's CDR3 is CASSLMGQFRLWDEQFF. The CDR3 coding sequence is TGTGCCAGCAGCTTAATGGGACAGTTTCGCCTGTGGGATGAGCAGTTCTTC.